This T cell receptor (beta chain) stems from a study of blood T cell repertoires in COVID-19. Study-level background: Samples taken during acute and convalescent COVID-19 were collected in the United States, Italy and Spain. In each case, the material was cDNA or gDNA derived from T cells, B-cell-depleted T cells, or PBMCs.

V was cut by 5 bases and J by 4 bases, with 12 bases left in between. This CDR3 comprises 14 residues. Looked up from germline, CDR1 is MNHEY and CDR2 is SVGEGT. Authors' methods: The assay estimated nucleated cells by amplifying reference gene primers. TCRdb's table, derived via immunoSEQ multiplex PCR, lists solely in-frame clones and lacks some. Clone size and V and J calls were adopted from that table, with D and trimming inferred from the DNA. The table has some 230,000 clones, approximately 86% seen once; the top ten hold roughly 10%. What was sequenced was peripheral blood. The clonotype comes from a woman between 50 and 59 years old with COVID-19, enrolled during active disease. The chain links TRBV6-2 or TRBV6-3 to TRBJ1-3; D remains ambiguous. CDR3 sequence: CASSPSLQGNTIYF. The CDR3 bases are TGTGCCAGCAGTCCGAGTCTACAGGGAAACACCATATATTTT.